This TCR beta chain is from a study of shared clonotypes between healthy human individuals. Study-wide points: Relative to memory subsets, naive subsets generally showed larger estimated richness.

This clone appeared many times. The antigen is not known. On sorted subsets, replicate PCRs used 200 to 250 ng DNA, or 25,000 to 35,000 T cell genomes. The data were produced by immunoSEQ multiplex PCR, yet TCRdb's version contains in-frame clones alone and is incomplete. The table includes about 1.1 million clones, 60% to 85% detected once. The germline V and J ends were trimmed by 4 bases and 0 bases, with 16 bases remaining between them. The CDR3 has 16 amino acids. Per germline, CDR1 LNHDA and CDR2 SQIVND (reference sequence). This chain connects TRBV19 to TRBJ2-7; D is tentatively TRBD1 or TRBD2 (5 bases each). Sequenced material: memory CD4+ T cells from PBMCs. Noted subset: CD45RA-negative fraction. The receptor was isolated from a man younger than 30 in good health. Some clones in this sample may be carry-over from other donors' samples. Written as DNA, the CDR3 is TGTGCCAGTAGTAACGACCCGGGACGAGGCTCCTACGAGCAGTACTTC. As protein: CASSNDPGRGSYEQYF. Using reference TRBV19 and TRBJ2-7 for the parts outside the CDR3, the full variable domain is DGGITQSPKYLFRKEGQNVTLSCEQNLNHDAMYWYRQDPGQGLRLIYYSQIVNDFQKGDIAEGYSVSREKKESFPLTVTSAQKNPTAFYLCASSNDPGRGSYEQYFGPGTRLTVT.